The 16 T cell receptor beta chains below come from one sample, sequenced in a study of CD8+CD57+ T cells in acquired aplastic anemia. The patients chosen for sequencing had shown expansion of CD8+CD57+ cells (detected by flow cytometry). CDR3 and TCR beta VDJ profiling relied on genomic DNA as the template. MiXCR was run by TCRdb on the reads, yielding one entry per CDR3 protein. The table has over 150,000 distinct CDR3 sequences, 60% to 80% seen once. Source material: sorted CD4+, CD8+, or CD8+CD57+ T cells (not recorded which) from PBMCs. These receptors were obtained from a human donor with aplastic anemia.

This clonotype has more than one count but fewer than ten. The J gene is TRBJ1-1, the V gene TRBV29-1; maybe TRBD1 (6 bases). The CDR3 runs 11 residues. V was clipped by 7 bases and J by 9 bases, with 15 bases between them. Germline lookup yields CDR1 SQVTM and CDR2 ANQGSEA. The CDR3 coding sequence is TGCAGCGGTCGACAGGCCGGCCAAGCTTTCTTT. Translating gives CSGRQAGQAFF. The variable domain in full, with the rest retrieved from reference TRBV29-1 and TRBJ1-1, is SAVISQKPSRDICQRGTSLTIQCQVDSQVTMMFWYRQQPGQSLTLIATANQGSEATYESGFVIDKFPISRPNLTFSTLTVSNMSPEDSSIYLCSGRQAGQAFFGQGTRLTVV.

This chain links TRBV5-1 with TRBJ1-6; TRBD1 is a possible D gene (6 bases). This CDR3 contains 13 residues. CDR1 is SGHRS and CDR2 is YFSETQ in the germline V gene. V lost 6 bases and J lost 9, with 13 bases in between. The DNA of the CDR3 is TGCGCCAGCACCCAAGGGGGTTTTTCACCCCTCCACTTT. This encodes CASTQGGFSPLHF.

The V call is TRBV11-3, the J call TRBJ1-5; TRBD1 aligns across 8 bases. The CDR3 spans 13 residues. Germline values: CDR1 SGHNT, CDR2 YENEEA. The trim removed 9 bases at V and 5 bases at J, leaving 6 bases unmatched. In nucleotides, the CDR3 is TGTGCCAGGCGGACAGGGATCGATCAGCCCCAGCATTTT. This codes for CARRTGIDQPQHF.

This clonotype has more than one count but fewer than ten. The junction departs from the called germline gene at one end, perhaps through a read error. CDR3 sequence: CASSSFNSPLHF. CDR3 nucleotide sequence: TGTGCCAGCAGCTCCTTTAATTCACCCCTCCACTTT. V is TRBV7-6 and J is TRBJ1-6; D gene unclear. CDR1 is SGHVS and CDR2 is FNYEAQ in the germline V gene. The length of the CDR3 is 12 residues.

This chain joins TRBV24-1 and TRBJ2-7, with D possibly TRBD2 on 5 matching bases. The germline V gene has CDR1 KGHDR and CDR2 SFDVKD. This CDR3 comprises 14 residues. Trimming shortened V by 4 bases and J by 6 bases, and 15 bases separated the two germline ends. Here the CDR3 reads CATSEADRDCEQYF. CDR3 nucleotide sequence: TGTGCCACCAGTGAAGCGGACCGAGACTGCGAGCAGTACTTC.

The rearrangement joins TRBV10-1 to TRBJ2-3; the D is unclear. From germline, CDR1 is WNHNN and CDR2 SYGVQD (reference sequence). The germline V and J ends were trimmed by 6 bases and 2 bases, with 15 bases remaining between them. The CDR3 length is 15 residues. DNA for the CDR3: TGCGCCAGCAGCGAGCAGCCCCTAAACACAGATACGCAGTATTTT. Residues: CASSEQPLNTDTQYF.

The V and J genes are TRBV20-1 and TRBJ2-5; 7 bases agree with TRBD1. This CDR3 region has 14 residues. The germline CDR1 and CDR2 sequences are DFQATT and SNEGSKA (reference sequence). V shed 6 bases, J shed 8 bases, and the junction held 15 bases outside the gene matches. The CDR3 DNA is TGCAGTGCCGGGATATATCGACAGGGTATAACCCAGTACTTC. This translates into CSAGIYRQGITQYF.

This clonotype has a single count. This rearrangement joins TRBV2 to TRBJ1-2, with D possibly being TRBD1 (5 bases). The CDR3 runs 14 residues. V lost 8 bases, J lost 3 bases, and 16 bases lay in between. Germline lookup yields CDR1 SNHLY and CDR2 FYNNEI. CDR3 in DNA: TGTGCCAGCTCGGGGGGTCCTCTTTACTATGGCTACACCTTC. Residues: CASSGGPLYYGYTF.

V gene TRBV7-3 combines with J gene TRBJ2-1, with a weak D call TRBD2 (5 bases). CDR1 is SGHTA, CDR2 FQGTGA, per germline. CDR3 size: 14 residues. Trimming pared 3 bases from V and 6 bases from J, leaving 12 bases between. The chain's CDR3 is CASSLPKGSNEQFF. The CDR3 coding sequence is TGTGCCAGCAGCTTGCCCAAAGGGAGCAATGAGCAGTTCTTC. The variable domain in full, completed from reference TRBV7-3 and TRBJ2-1, reads GAGVSQTPSNKVTEKGKYVELRCDPISGHTALYWYRQSLGQGPEFLIYFQGTGAADDSGLPNDRFFAVRPEGSVSTLKIQRTERGDSAVYLCASSLPKGSNEQFFGPGTRLTVL.

The chain is built from TRBV5-1 and TRBJ2-1, with a weak D call TRBD1 (6 bases). Germline values: CDR1 SGHRS, CDR2 YFSETQ. CDR3 length: 15 residues. Trimming left V 5 bases short and J 4 bases short, with 16 bases between. CDR3 amino acids: CASSLERTDYNEQFF. CDR3 coding DNA: TGCGCCAGCAGTCTAGAAAGGACAGATTACAATGAGCAGTTCTTC.

The J gene is TRBJ2-7, the V gene TRBV5-1; TRBD2 is a possible D gene (6 bases). This CDR3 has 16 residues. V was shortened by 4 bases and J by 4 bases, with 21 bases between the two germline ends. Germline-derived CDR1 and CDR2 are SGHRS and YFSETQ. CDR3 protein: CASSPGVESFTYEQYF. The CDR3 DNA is TGCGCCAGCAGCCCGGGGGTTGAGAGTTTCACGTACGAGCAGTACTTC.

The CDR3 loop reads CASSSSGPLAEAFF. The DNA for the CDR3 is TGTGCCAGCAGCTCATCAGGGCCTTTGGCTGAAGCTTTCTTT. This chain links TRBV7-2 with TRBJ1-1, with D perhaps TRBD1 (5 bases). There are 14 residues in the CDR3. Trimming shortened V by 4 bases and J by 6 bases, and 15 bases separated the two germline ends. Germline loops: CDR1 SGHTA, CDR2 FQGNSA.

The sample holds many counts of this clonotype. The V call is TRBV7-8, the J call TRBJ1-5; D may be TRBD1 (6 bases). Germline assignment: CDR1 SGHVS and CDR2 FQNEAQ. The CDR3 is 16 residues long. Trimming shortened V by 1 base and J by 6 bases, and 16 bases separated the two germline ends. CDR3: CASSLDPPGGAQPQHF. The CDR3 DNA sequence: TGTGCCAGCAGCTTAGATCCCCCTGGGGGCGCTCAGCCCCAGCATTTT.

V is TRBV11-2 and J is TRBJ2-1; possibly TRBD1 or TRBD2 for D (6 bases each). The DNA end lines up better with TRBJ2-5; the J call may be wrong. Germline V gene data show CDR1 as SGHAT and CDR2 as FQNNGV. The CDR3 runs to 18 residues. The CDR3 region is CASSLEGLGGRDQETQYF. The CDR3 nucleotides read TGTGCCAGCAGCTTAGAGGGGCTCGGGGGCCGTGACCAAGAGACCCAGTACTTC.

The chain recombines TRBV9 with TRBJ1-2; maybe TRBD1 (5 bases). V shed 0 bases and J shed 8 bases, with 20 bases lying between them. The CDR3 length is 16 residues. Germline lookup yields CDR1 SGDLS and CDR2 YYNGEE. The DNA for the CDR3 is TGTGCCAGCAGCGTAGACAGAGGAGGGGCGGTGAGAGGCTACACCTTC. The encoded protein is CASSVDRGGAVRGYTF.

This clonotype appeared a single time. The V gene is TRBV20-1, the J gene TRBJ2-7; D unresolved. This CDR3 contains 14 residues. V lost 4 bases and J 6 bases, leaving 19 bases between the germline ends. Germline assignment: CDR1 DFQATT and CDR2 SNEGSKA (reference sequence). The CDR3 spells CSATGVKPLGEQYF. The CDR3 DNA reads as TGCAGTGCTACAGGCGTCAAGCCCTTGGGCGAGCAGTACTTC.